Listed here are 21 T cell receptor beta chains from one sample, sequenced in a study of Graves' ophthalmopathy and Graves' hyperthyroidism. Investigators amplified TCR beta CDR3 regions from RNA transcripts. First-round RT-PCR used HTBI primers; second-round multiplex PCR followed. MiXCR, applied by TCRdb to the multiplex PCR reads, yields one record per CDR3 protein. This table has 450,000 or so distinct CDR3 sequences, around 14% appearing once. Sequenced sample: blood. The receptor set was obtained from a woman under 40 with Graves' ophthalmopathy.

This clonotype has ten or more counts. This chain connects TRBV11-2 to TRBJ2-7; 10 bases are a match to TRBD2. Per germline, CDR1 SGHAT and CDR2 FQNNGV. The trim removed 4 bases at V and 4 bases at J, leaving 7 bases unmatched. The CDR3 spans 15 residues. CDR3 sequence reads: CASSYLAGDVYEQYF. The CDR3 region has the DNA TGTGCCAGCAGCTATCTAGCGGGAGATGTGTACGAGCAGTACTTC. Looking up the rest from reference TRBV11-2 and TRBJ2-7 gives the full variable domain: EAGVAQSPRYKIIEKRQSVAFWCNPISGHATLYWYQQILGQGPKLLIQFQNNGVVDDSQLPKDRFSAERLKGVDSTLKIQPAKLEDSAVYLCASSYLAGDVYEQYFGPGTRLTVT.

This clonotype was observed a handful of times. The chain employs TRBV12-3 or TRBV12-4 and TRBJ1-1, with a tentative D call TRBD1 (5 bases). CDR3 size: 17 residues. V gave up 2 bases and J gave up 1 base, with 17 bases separating them. CDR3 protein: CASSLYRVGRGNTEAFF. CDR3 in DNA: TGTGCCAGCAGTTTATATCGGGTGGGGAGGGGGAACACTGAAGCTTTCTTT.

The chain joins TRBV5-1 to TRBJ1-1; tentatively, D is TRBD1 (6 bases). V lost 3 bases and J lost 2, with 17 bases in between. Germline CDR1 SGHRS, CDR2 YFSETQ. The CDR3 has 16 amino acids. CDR3: CASSSTTGTPNTEAFF. CDR3 DNA: TGCGCCAGCAGCTCAACGACCGGGACACCTAACACTGAAGCTTTCTTT.

This clonotype was seen ten or more times. The J gene is TRBJ1-2, the V gene TRBV20-1; D gene unclear. Germline CDR1 reads DFQATT; CDR2 reads SNEGSKA (reference sequence). V was trimmed by 0 bases and J by 0 bases, leaving 11 bases between them. The length of the CDR3 is 15 residues. DNA of the CDR3: TGCAGTGCTAGAGATCCTTCGGGAGCTAACTATGGCTACACCTTC. It translates to CSARDPSGANYGYTF.

This chain links TRBV18 with TRBJ1-1; no firm D call. The CDR3 runs to 12 residues. Germline CDR1 KGHSH, CDR2 LQKENI. V was cut by 6 bases and J by 6 bases, with 11 bases left in between. DNA for the CDR3: TGTGCCAGCTCGCGAGGTGACGCTGAAGCTTTCTTT. Its translation: CASSRGDAEAFF.

This clonotype was found a few times. The chain joins TRBV9 to TRBJ2-7; the match to TRBD2 covers 9 bases. V trimming: 4 bases; J trimming: 0 bases; junction bases outside the gene matches: 8. The CDR3 is made up of 16 amino acids. In germline, CDR1 is SGDLS, CDR2 YYNGEE. CDR3 sequence: CASSPRGGGASYEQYF. In DNA, the CDR3 is TGTGCCAGCAGCCCGAGGGGCGGGGGGGCCTCCTACGAGCAGTACTTC. The full variable domain, with the rest looked up from reference TRBV9 and TRBJ2-7, is DSGVTQTPKHLITATGQRVTLRCSPRSGDLSVYWYQQSLDQGLQFLIQYYNGEERAKGNILERFSAQQFPDLHSELNLSSLELGDSALYFCASSPRGGGASYEQYFGPGTRLTVT.

The sample holds many counts of this clonotype. The V gene is TRBV10-3, the J gene TRBJ2-7; the match to TRBD2 covers 10 bases. Germline trimming cut 6 bases from V and 2 bases from J; bases unmatched to any gene: 1. The CDR3 consists of 13 residues. Per the germline V gene, CDR1 is ENHRY and CDR2 is SYGVKD. In nucleotides, the CDR3 is TGTGCCATCAGAGCGGGGGGGACCTACGAGCAGTACTTC. This sequence encodes CAIRAGGTYEQYF.

This clonotype showed up many times. The chain has TRBV6-1 and TRBJ1-5; D may be TRBD1 (6 bases). Germline V gives CDR1 MNHNS, CDR2 SASEGT. The ends were cut back, 3 bases at V and 2 bases at J, with 11 bases in the middle. This CDR3 region has 15 residues. The CDR3 sequence is CASSDHPGGNQPQHF. Written as DNA, the CDR3 is TGTGCCAGCAGTGATCATCCAGGGGGCAATCAGCCCCAGCATTTT.

At least ten counts were recorded for this clonotype. This sequence joins TRBV30 and TRBJ1-1; TRBD1 matches 7 bases. After removal of 0 bases from V and 5 bases from J, the junction contained 6 bases not matched to a gene. The CDR3 runs 14 residues. Germline CDR1 GTSNPN, CDR2 SVGIG (reference sequence). Written as DNA, the CDR3 is TGTGCCTGGAGTGTCGGAGGGGGCGGTACTGAAGCTTTCTTT. It yields the protein CAWSVGGGGTEAFF.

This clonotype appeared many times. V usage is TRBV12-3 or TRBV12-4 and J usage is TRBJ1-2; D is unclear. The CDR3 contains 16 residues. V shed 3 bases and J shed 5 bases, with 19 bases lying between them. The CDR3 reads CASSLGLMVALYGYTF. CDR3 sequence (DNA): TGTGCCAGCAGTTTGGGCCTTATGGTGGCTCTATATGGCTACACCTTC.

This clonotype was recorded at least ten times. V and J are TRBV24-1 and TRBJ1-5; a possible D gene is TRBD1 (6 bases). This CDR3 spans 20 amino acids. CDR1 and CDR2 (germline): KGHDR, SFDVKD. V dropped 5 bases and J dropped 6 bases, with 31 bases sitting between them. The CDR3 is CATSVPSGRGKGYSGQPQHF. The CDR3 bases are TGTGCCACCAGTGTCCCAAGTGGTAGGGGGAAGGGGTATTCTGGTCAGCCCCAGCATTTT.

This clonotype occurred a few times. The chain employs TRBV4-1 and TRBJ2-5, with 8 bases lining up with TRBD1. Per the germline V gene, CDR1 is MGHRA and CDR2 is YSYEKL. J lost 5 bases, V lost 5 bases, and 7 bases had no gene match. The CDR3 sequence is 14 residues long. This CDR3 is CASSDRGARETQYF. Here the CDR3 DNA reads TGCGCCAGCAGCGACAGGGGCGCCCGGGAGACCCAGTACTTC.

The V and J genes are TRBV27 and TRBJ1-2; no reliable D call. Germline V gives CDR1 MNHEY, CDR2 SMNVEV (reference sequence). The CDR3 length is 14 residues. Trimming pared 0 bases from V and 4 bases from J, leaving 9 bases between. In nucleotides, the CDR3 is TGTGCCAGCAGTTTATCCGCAGGCGTCTATGGCTACACCTTC. Translating gives CASSLSAGVYGYTF.

The chain has TRBV12-3 or TRBV12-4 and TRBJ2-7; 10 nucleotides agree with TRBD1. The CDR3 has 17 amino acids. V was pared by 4 bases and J by 3 bases, with 12 bases of the junction left unmatched. In DNA form, the CDR3 reads TGTGCCAGCAGTTCTGTGGGCCGGGACAGGGGTTTCTACGAGCAGTACTTC. The encoded protein is CASSSVGRDRGFYEQYF.

A word on this clonotype: A read error may be the cause here, since a much bigger clone is one base away. V usage is TRBV7-6 and J usage is TRBJ2-5; D is perhaps TRBD1 (5 bases). Germline values: CDR1 SGHVS, CDR2 FNYEAQ. The CDR3 extends over 14 amino acids. CDR3 loop: CVSSWGAPLETQYF. CDR3 DNA: TGTGTCAGCAGCTGGGGCGCGCCTCTGGAGACCCAGTACTTC.

This clonotype was detected a few times. The chain employs TRBV7-9 and TRBJ2-4; D may be TRBD2 (6 bases). The CDR3 totals 17 residues. The germline CDR1 and CDR2 sequences are SEHNR and FQNEAQ (reference sequence). Trimming shortened V by 5 bases and J by 1 base, and 18 bases separated the two germline ends. CDR3 loop: CASSPRDSAVAKNIQYF. In DNA, the CDR3 is TGTGCCAGCAGCCCAAGGGACTCCGCAGTGGCCAAAAACATTCAGTACTTC. Looking up the rest from reference TRBV7-9 and TRBJ2-4 gives the full variable domain: DTGVSQNPRHKITKRGQNVTFRCDPISEHNRLYWYRQTLGQGPEFLTYFQNEAQLEKSRLLSDRFSAERPKGSFSTLEIQRTEQGDSAMYLCASSPRDSAVAKNIQYFGAGTRLSVL.

The sample holds a few counts of this clonotype. The rearrangement uses TRBV7-3 and TRBJ2-1, with TRBD1 as a possible D gene (6 bases). The CDR3 has 16 amino acids. The ends were cut back, 5 bases at V and 7 bases at J, with 21 bases in the middle. From germline, CDR1 is SGHTA and CDR2 FQGTGA. The CDR3 bases are TGTGCCAGCAGCGACAACAGGGTTTTCACTAGGAATGAGCAGTTCTTC. This encodes CASSDNRVFTRNEQFF.

This clonotype was seen many times. The chain couples TRBV5-1 to TRBJ1-1; D not resolved. The CDR3 is made up of 14 amino acids. CDR1 SGHRS and CDR2 YFSETQ come from the germline V gene. Trimming took off 0 bases at V and 0 bases at J, with 6 bases between the two ends. The CDR3 nucleotides are TGCGCCAGCAGCTTGGCGCTTATGAACACTGAAGCTTTCTTT. This sequence encodes CASSLALMNTEAFF.

The sample holds many counts of this clonotype. The rearrangement uses TRBV4-2 and TRBJ2-5; 7 bases align to TRBD2. Germline V gene data show CDR1 as LGHNA and CDR2 as YNFKEQ. V lost 0 bases to trimming and J lost 5 bases; unmatched junction nucleotides: 9. The CDR3 totals 16 residues. The CDR3 loop is CASSQDPVGGPETQYF. The CDR3 DNA is TGTGCCAGCAGCCAAGATCCGGTGGGAGGGCCGGAGACCCAGTACTTC.

Concerning this clonotype itself: The conserved phenylalanine or tryptophan normally closing the CDR3 is absent here, so this likely arose from a read error. This chain uses TRBV19 with TRBJ1-2; no firm D call. Trimming removed 6 bases from V and 0 bases from J, with 2 bases in between. Germline loops: CDR1 LNHDA, CDR2 SQIVND (reference sequence). The CDR3 contains 11 residues. The chain's CDR3 is CASRTNYGYTV. The DNA of the CDR3 is TGTGCCAGTAGAACTAACTATGGCTACACCGTC.

This clonotype was counted many times. The J gene is TRBJ2-7, the V gene TRBV15; possibly TRBD1 for D (5 bases). The V and J ends lost 0 bases and 2 bases respectively, with 8 bases between them. This CDR3 is 14 amino acids long. Germline CDR1 reads LNHNV; CDR2 reads YYDKDF (reference sequence). CDR3 sequence reads: CATSRDDRTYEQYF. Written as DNA, the CDR3 is TGTGCCACCAGCAGAGATGACAGAACCTACGAGCAGTACTTC.